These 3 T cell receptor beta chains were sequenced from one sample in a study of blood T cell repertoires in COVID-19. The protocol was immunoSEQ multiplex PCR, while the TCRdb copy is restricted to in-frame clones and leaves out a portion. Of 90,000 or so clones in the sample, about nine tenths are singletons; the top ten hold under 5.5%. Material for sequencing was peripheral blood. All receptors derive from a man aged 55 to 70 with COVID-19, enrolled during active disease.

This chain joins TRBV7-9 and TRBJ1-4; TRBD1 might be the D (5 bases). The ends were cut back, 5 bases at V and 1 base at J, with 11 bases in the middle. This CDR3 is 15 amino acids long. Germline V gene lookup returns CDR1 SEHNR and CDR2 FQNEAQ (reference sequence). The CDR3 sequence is CASSPLGGTNEKLFF. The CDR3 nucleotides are TGTGCCAGCAGCCCCTTGGGGGGAACTAATGAAAAACTGTTTTTT.

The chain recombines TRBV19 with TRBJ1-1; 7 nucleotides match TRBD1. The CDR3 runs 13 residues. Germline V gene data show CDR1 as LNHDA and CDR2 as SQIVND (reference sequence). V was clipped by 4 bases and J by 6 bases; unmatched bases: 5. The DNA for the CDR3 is TGTGCCAGTAGTAAGCAGGGGGTCCCTGAAGCTTTCTTT. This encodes CASSKQGVPEAFF.

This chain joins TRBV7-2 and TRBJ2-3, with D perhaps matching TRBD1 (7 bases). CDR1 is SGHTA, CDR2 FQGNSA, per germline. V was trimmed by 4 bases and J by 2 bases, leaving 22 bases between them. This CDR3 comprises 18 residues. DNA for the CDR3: TGTGCCAGCAGCTCTCAAACAGGCGGGACAGCAGCCACAGATACGCAGTATTTT. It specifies CASSSQTGGTAATDTQYF.